This T cell receptor (beta chain) was captured in a study of blood T cell repertoires in COVID-19. Study-level background: The United States, Italy and Spain supplied acute and convalescent COVID-19 samples. Sample material is recorded as cDNA or gDNA derived from T cells, B-cell-depleted T cells, or PBMCs.

Germline lookup yields CDR1 SGDLS and CDR2 YYNGEE. This CDR3 contains 15 residues. V gave up 1 base and J gave up 6 bases, with 15 bases separating them. In the authors' methods: Amplification with reference gene primers provided the estimates of nucleated cell counts. Libraries were prepared by immunoSEQ multiplex PCR; TCRdb keeps only in-frame clonotypes and omits some of them. That table gives V, J and clone size, and the DNA gave D and trimming. Of 270,000 or so clones detected, 75% to 90% appear once; the ten largest clones hold about 3%. The rearrangement joins TRBV9 to TRBJ2-3; the D is unclear. This receptor was obtained from a woman aged 25-40 years with active or convalescent COVID-19. Sequencing was performed on peripheral blood. DNA of the CDR3: TGTGCCAGCAGCGTACCACGAACAGCAGGTGATACGCAGTATTTT. Amino acid sequence: CASSVPRTAGDTQYF.